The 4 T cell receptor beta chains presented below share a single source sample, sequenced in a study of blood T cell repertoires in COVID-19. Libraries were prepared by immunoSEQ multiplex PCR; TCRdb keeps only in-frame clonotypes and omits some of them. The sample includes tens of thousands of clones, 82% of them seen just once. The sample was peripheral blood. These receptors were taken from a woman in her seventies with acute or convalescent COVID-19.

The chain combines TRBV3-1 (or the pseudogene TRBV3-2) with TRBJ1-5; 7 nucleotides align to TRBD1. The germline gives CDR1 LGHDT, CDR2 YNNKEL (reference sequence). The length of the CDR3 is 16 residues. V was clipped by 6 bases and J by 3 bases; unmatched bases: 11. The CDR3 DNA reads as TGTGCCAGCAGTTCCGACAGGGCGATTATCAATCAGCCCCAGCATTTT. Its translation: CASSSDRAIINQPQHF.

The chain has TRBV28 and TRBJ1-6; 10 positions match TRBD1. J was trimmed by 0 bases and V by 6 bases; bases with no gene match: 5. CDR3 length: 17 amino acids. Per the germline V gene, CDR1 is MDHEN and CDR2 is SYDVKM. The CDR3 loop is CASRSGTGVSYNSPLHF. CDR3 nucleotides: TGTGCCAGCAGATCCGGGACAGGGGTCTCCTATAATTCACCCCTCCACTTT.

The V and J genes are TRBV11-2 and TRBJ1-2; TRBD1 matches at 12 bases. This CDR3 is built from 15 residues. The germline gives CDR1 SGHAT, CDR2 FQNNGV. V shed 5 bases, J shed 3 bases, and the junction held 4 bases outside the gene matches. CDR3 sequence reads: CASSPGTGGDYGYTF. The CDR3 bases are TGTGCCAGCAGCCCAGGGACAGGGGGCGACTATGGCTACACCTTC. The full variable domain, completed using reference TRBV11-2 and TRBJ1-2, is EAGVAQSPRYKIIEKRQSVAFWCNPISGHATLYWYQQILGQGPKLLIQFQNNGVVDDSQLPKDRFSAERLKGVDSTLKIQPAKLEDSAVYLCASSPGTGGDYGYTFGSGTRLTVV.

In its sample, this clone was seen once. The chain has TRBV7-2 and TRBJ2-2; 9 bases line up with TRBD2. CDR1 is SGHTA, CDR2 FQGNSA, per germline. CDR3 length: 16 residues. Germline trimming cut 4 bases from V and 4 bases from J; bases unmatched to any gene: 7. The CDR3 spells CASSSLLAGFTGELFF. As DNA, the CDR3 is TGTGCCAGCAGCTCGTTACTAGCGGGTTTCACCGGGGAGCTGTTTTTT.